The entry below describes one T cell receptor beta chain. Antigen: not known. This sample stems from a study of CD8 T cells in Susac syndrome. Study-level information: There were Susac syndrome patients who were therapy-naive at blood draw, others on corticosteroids, and others on intravenous immunoglobulin alone. Whole-study findings and limits: The greatest CD8+ clonal expansion in Susac occurred in TEMRA cells and in active patients.

TEMRA cells were FACS-enriched, unlike CD8+ and CD4+ T cells, which were negatively isolated. The RNA input was about 0.45 to 1 ug, and it was reverse transcribed with random hexamers. The TCR beta CDR3 was amplified by immunoSEQ multiplex PCR across 54 Vbeta, 13 Jbeta. TCRdb passed the immunoSEQ multiplex PCR reads through MiXCR, listing each CDR3 protein once. This table holds some 130,000 distinct CDR3 sequences, around 93% found once. The V segment lost 5 bases and the J segment 5 bases; nucleotides outside the gene matches: 9. The CDR3 is 15 residues long. CDR1 and CDR2 (germline): PRHDT, FYEKMQ (reference sequence).

This clonotype was sampled from a human donor with Susac syndrome. The chain couples TRBV13 to TRBJ2-1; 7 bases agree with TRBD2. The specimen sequenced was CD8+ T cells from PBMCs. The CDR3 loop reads CASSPRLALDNEQFF. For the CDR3, the DNA is TGTGCCAGCAGCCCCCGACTAGCTCTGGACAATGAGCAGTTCTTC.